This TCR beta chain was captured by sequencing in a study of cytomegalovirus exposure and HLA in healthy donors. Study background: Approximately 190 million T cells yielded roughly 100 million unique TCR beta sequences, as an earlier analysis found. Regarding the study as a whole: A missense DCLRE1C variant was associated with V- and J-gene trimming of TCR beta chains in a later analysis, and an independent cohort replicated the association.

PCR used 60 Vbeta primers and 13 Jbeta primers. Sequencing was performed with immunoSEQ multiplex PCR; in TCRdb, only in-frame clones are kept and a portion is missing. Of 150,000 to 200,000 clones listed, 75% to 80% are singletons. Comment on this clone: Antigen unknown.

Per germline, CDR1 LNHNV and CDR2 YYDKDF (reference sequence). V dropped 0 bases and J dropped 1; count of bases not matched to a gene: 6. The CDR3 contains 18 residues. The sequence came from a man aged 50 or older in good health and CMV-seropositive. Sequencing was carried out using PBMCs. The chain joins TRBV15 to TRBJ2-3; TRBD2 matches at 11 bases. The DNA for the CDR3 is TGTGCCACCAGCAGAGATCAGTGGGGACTAGCGGGCACAGATACGCAGTATTTT. This translates into CATSRDQWGLAGTDTQYF. The whole variable domain, filled in from reference TRBV15 and TRBJ2-3, reads DAMVIQNPRYQVTQFGKPVTLSCSQTLNHNVMYWYQQKSSQAPKLLFHYYDKDFNNEADTPDNFQSRRPNTSFCFLDIRSPGLGDTAMYLCATSRDQWGLAGTDTQYFGPGTRLTVL.